The clone carrying this T cell receptor beta chain has a handful of counts. This record comes from a study of CD8+ T cells in alopecia areata. RNA extraction was followed by reverse transcription into cDNA, which acted as the sequencing template. Libraries were prepared by immunoSEQ multiplex PCR; TCRdb keeps only in-frame clonotypes and omits some of them. This table has approximately 66,000 clones, roughly 60% appearing once. Germline CDR1 and CDR2: MGHRA and YSYEKL. The CDR3 totals 14 residues. With 0 bases removed from V and 2 bases from J, the gap between germline ends came to 6 bases. This clonotype was sampled from a human donor with alopecia areata. The sample here was CD8+ T cells sorted from blood, taken at week 0. This sequence joins TRBV4-1 and TRBJ2-3, with D possibly TRBD1 on 5 matching bases. The CDR3 reads CASSQDRVTDTQYF. The CDR3 DNA sequence: TGCGCCAGCAGCCAAGACAGGGTCACAGATACGCAGTATTTT.